Here is one T cell receptor beta chain with its context. Its antigen is still unknown. The data originate from a study of CD8+ T cells in alopecia areata. Points from the study as a whole: Tofacitinib delivered significant drops in scalp clonality and in expanded CD8+ clones among the top 100.

Treatment meaning: oral pan-JAK inhibitor, 5-10 mg twice daily. The germline CDR1 and CDR2 sequences are SQVTM and ANQGSEA. V gave up 7 bases and J gave up 0 bases, with 17 bases separating them. The CDR3 covers 15 residues. RNA extraction was followed by reverse transcription into cDNA, which acted as the sequencing template. Assay used: immunoSEQ multiplex PCR; TCRdb lists only in-frame clones, some missing. This sample carries about 270,000 clones, 45% to 70% of them seen once, and the ten largest clones take about 0.93%. The rearrangement joins TRBV29-1 to TRBJ2-3, with D possibly being TRBD1 or TRBD2 (5 bases each). The sequence was obtained from a human donor with alopecia areata. The sequenced sample was CD4+ T cells sorted from blood, obtained around week 53, from a patient treated with tofacitinib. CDR3 region: CSARGESFSTDTQYF. The CDR3, as DNA: TGCAGCGCCCGAGGGGAGAGCTTTAGCACAGATACGCAGTATTTT.